The present entry profiles one TCR beta chain with its context. Germline CDR1 is SGHVS and CDR2 is FQNEAQ. J lost 7 bases, V lost 5 bases, and 8 bases had no gene match. The CDR3 is made up of 15 amino acids. Clones were sequenced by immunoSEQ multiplex PCR, and TCRdb holds only the in-frame ones, with some missing. The sample holds more than 200,000 clones, about 85% seen once. This entry belongs to a study of blood T cell repertoires in COVID-19. This sequence joins TRBV7-8 and TRBJ2-2, with 9 bases that match TRBD2. This clonotype originated in a man aged 60 to 75 with acute or convalescent COVID-19. Specimen: peripheral blood. The CDR3 nucleotides are TGTGCCAGCAGCGAAAGTAGCGGGGGAGTCGGGGAGCTGTTTTTT. Its protein is CASSESSGGVGELFF.